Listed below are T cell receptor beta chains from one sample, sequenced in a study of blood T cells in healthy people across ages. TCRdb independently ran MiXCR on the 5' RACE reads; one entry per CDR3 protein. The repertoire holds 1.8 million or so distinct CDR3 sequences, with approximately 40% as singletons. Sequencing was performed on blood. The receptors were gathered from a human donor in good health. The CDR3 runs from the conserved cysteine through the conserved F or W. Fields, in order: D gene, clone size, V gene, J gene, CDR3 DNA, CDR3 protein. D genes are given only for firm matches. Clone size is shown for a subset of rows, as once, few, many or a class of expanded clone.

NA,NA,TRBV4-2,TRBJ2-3,TGTGCCAGCAGCCAAGGGCGGGGTGCAGGTGTTACGCAGTATTTT,CASSQGRGAGVTQYF
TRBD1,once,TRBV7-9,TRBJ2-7,TGTGCCAGCAGCTCAGGGGGCGAGGGTCCCTACGAGCAGTACTTC,CASSSGGEGPYEQYF
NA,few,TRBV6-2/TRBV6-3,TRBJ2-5,TGTGCCAGCAGTTACAGGAGGGGGGGACCCCAAGAGACCCAGTACTTC,CASSYRRGGPQETQYF
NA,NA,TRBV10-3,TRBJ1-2,TGTGCCATCAGTGCTGGGGTTAACTATGGCTACACCTTC,CAISAGVNYGYTF
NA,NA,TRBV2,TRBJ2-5,TGTGCCAGCACGGCGCTGCTTGCCCGTTCGGAGACCCAGTACTTC,CASTALLARSETQYF
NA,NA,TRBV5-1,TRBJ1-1,TGCGCCAGCAGCTTGGTTGCAGGGGAGGCCACTGAAGCTTTCTTT,CASSLVAGEATEAFF
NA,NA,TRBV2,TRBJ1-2,TGTGCCAGCAGTGATTCCGGTCCTAACTATGGCTACACCTTC,CASSDSGPNYGYTF
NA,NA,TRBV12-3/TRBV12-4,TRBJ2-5,TGTGCCAGCAGTTTGTGGAGGAGAACCCAGTACTTC,CASSLWRRTQYF
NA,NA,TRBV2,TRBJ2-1,TGTGCCAGCAGAGAACTAAGTAGCGACAATGAGCAGTTCTTC,CASRELSSDNEQFF
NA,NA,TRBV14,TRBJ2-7,TGTGCCAGCAGCCAAGAGGCGTACAGTTTCTCCTACGAGCAGTACTTC,CASSQEAYSFSYEQYF
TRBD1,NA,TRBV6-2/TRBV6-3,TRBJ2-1,TGTGCCAGCAGGAGGGACAGCAATGAGCAGTTCTTC,CASRRDSNEQFF
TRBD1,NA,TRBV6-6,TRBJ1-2,TGTGCCAGCAGTTACCGACAGGGGGGACCCAGTGGCTACACCTTC,CASSYRQGGPSGYTF
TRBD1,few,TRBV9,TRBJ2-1,TGTGCCAGCAGCGTCAGATGGACAGGGTGGTACAATGAGCAGTTCTTC,CASSVRWTGWYNEQFF
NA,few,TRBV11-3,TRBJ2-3,TGTGCCAGCAGCCCCGGATATGAACCCAGCACAGATACGCAGTATTTT,CASSPGYEPSTDTQYF
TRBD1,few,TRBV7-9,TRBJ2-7,TGTGCCAGCAGCCCAGGGACAGGGGACGGGTACGAGCAGTACTTC,CASSPGTGDGYEQYF
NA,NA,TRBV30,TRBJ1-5,TGTGCCTGGAGTGTTAGCGGAAGCAGTCAGCCCCAGCATTTT,CAWSVSGSSQPQHF
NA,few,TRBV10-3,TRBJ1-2,TGTGCCATCAGTCTGACTAGTGGCTACACCTTC,CAISLTSGYTF
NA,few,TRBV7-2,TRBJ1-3,TGTGCCAGCAGTTTCCTGAGCTCTGGAAACACCATATATTTT,CASSFLSSGNTIYF
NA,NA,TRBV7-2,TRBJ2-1,TGTGCCAGCAGCATTAGAGCCGGGGATGAGCAGTTCTTC,CASSIRAGDEQFF
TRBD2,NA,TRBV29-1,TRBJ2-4,TGCAGCGTTGAAAGCGGGGGGGCCCAAAACATTCAGTACTTC,CSVESGGAQNIQYF
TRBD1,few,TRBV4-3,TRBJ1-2,TGCGCCAGCAGCCAAGGGAGGGGGCTGAGCTATGGCTACACCTTC,CASSQGRGLSYGYTF
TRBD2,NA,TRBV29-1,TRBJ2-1,TGCAGCGTTGAGAGGCGGGGGGGTCTCTACAATGTGCAGTTCTTC,CSVERRGGLYNVQFF
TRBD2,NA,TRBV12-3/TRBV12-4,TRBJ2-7,TGTGCCAGCAGTTTTTTAAGCGGGGGGTATTACGAGCAGTACTTC,CASSFLSGGYYEQYF
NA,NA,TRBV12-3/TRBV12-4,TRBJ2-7,TGTGCCAGCAGTTTAACCCGGGATGGAACCTGGGCTACCTACGGGCAGTACTTC,CASSLTRDGTWATYGQYF
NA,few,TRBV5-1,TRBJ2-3,TGCGCCAGCAGCTTGGTTCAGCGCACAGATACGCAGTATTTT,CASSLVQRTDTQYF
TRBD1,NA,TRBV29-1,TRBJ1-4,TGCAGCGTAAGGACAGGGATTTCCGAAAAACTGTTTTTT,CSVRTGISEKLFF
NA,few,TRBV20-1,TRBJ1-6,TGCAGTGCTAGGTTCCGGACTTCACCCCTCCACTTT,CSARFRTSPLHF
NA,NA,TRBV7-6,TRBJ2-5,TGTGCCAGCGGCTTGAGGGCCAGCCAAGAGACCCAGTACTTC,CASGLRASQETQYF
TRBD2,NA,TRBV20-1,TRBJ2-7,TGCAGTGCTAGAGATTTTGCTAGCGGGAGGGACGAGCAGTACTTC,CSARDFASGRDEQYF
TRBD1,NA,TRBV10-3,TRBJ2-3,TGTGCCATCAGACAGGGGGGCACAGATACGCAGTATTTT,CAIRQGGTDTQYF
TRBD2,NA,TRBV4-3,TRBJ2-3,TGCGCCAGCAGCCAAGAGCTCCGGACTAGCGAGTACGGGGATACGCAGTATTTT,CASSQELRTSEYGDTQYF
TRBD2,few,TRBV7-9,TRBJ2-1,TGTGCCAGCAGCAAACCAGCGGGGAACCTCAATGAGCAGTTCTTC,CASSKPAGNLNEQFF
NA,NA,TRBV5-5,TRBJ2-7,TGTGCCAGCAGCTTGGACCCCAATGGCGAGCAGTACTTC,CASSLDPNGEQYF
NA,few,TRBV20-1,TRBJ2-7,TGCAGTGCTAGTCGGCGCTCCTACGAGCAGTACTTC,CSASRRSYEQYF
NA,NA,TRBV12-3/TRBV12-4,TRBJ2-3,TGTGCCAGCAGTGAGTACCGGGCCCCCGCAGATACGCAGTATTTT,CASSEYRAPADTQYF
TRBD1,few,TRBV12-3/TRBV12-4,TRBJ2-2,TGTGCCACCACAGGGGACACCGGGGAGCTGTTTTTT,CATTGDTGELFF
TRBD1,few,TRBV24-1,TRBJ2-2,TGTGCCACCAGTGATTTGAGGGACAGGAACACCGGGGAGCTGTTTTTT,CATSDLRDRNTGELFF
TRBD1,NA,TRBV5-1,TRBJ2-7,TGCGCCAGCAGCGGATCGGGACAGGGTTACGAGCAGTACTTC,CASSGSGQGYEQYF
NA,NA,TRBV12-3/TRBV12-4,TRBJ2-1,TGTGCCAGCAGTTTTAGTGTGGGGGGTTGGTACAATGAGCAGTTCTTC,CASSFSVGGWYNEQFF
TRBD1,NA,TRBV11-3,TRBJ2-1,TGTGCCAGCAGCTTACCGGACAGGGGAAATGAGCAGTTCTTC,CASSLPDRGNEQFF
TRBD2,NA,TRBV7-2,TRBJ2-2,TGTGCCAGCAGCTTAAAGGGGACTACCGAACACCGGGAGCTGTTTTTT,CASSLKGTTEHRELFF
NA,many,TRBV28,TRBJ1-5,TGTGCCAGCAGTTTGTATCGTCAGCCCCAGCATTTT,CASSLYRQPQHF
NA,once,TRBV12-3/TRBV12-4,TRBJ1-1,TGTGCCAGCAACATCGGGACACGGCGCATCGAAGCTTTCTTT,CASNIGTRRIEAFF
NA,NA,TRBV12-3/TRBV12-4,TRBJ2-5,TGTGCCAGCAACTCACGCTCGGAGACCCAGTACTTC,CASNSRSETQYF
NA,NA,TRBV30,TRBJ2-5,TGTGCCCGGAGTCCCGGGGAGGCCCAGTACTTC,CARSPGEAQYF
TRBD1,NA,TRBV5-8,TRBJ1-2,TGTGCCAGCAGCAGATGGACAGGCAGCTATGGCTACACCTTC,CASSRWTGSYGYTF
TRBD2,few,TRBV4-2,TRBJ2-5,TGTGCCAGCACCGATAGCGGGGGGGCCCAAGAGACCCAGTACTTC,CASTDSGGAQETQYF
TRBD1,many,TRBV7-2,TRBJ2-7,TGTGCCAGCAGTTCGACAGGGATCACCTACGAGCAGTACTTC,CASSSTGITYEQYF
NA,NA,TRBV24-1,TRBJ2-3,TGTGCCACCAGTGATTCTTCCCGGCGGGCAGATACGCAGTATTTT,CATSDSSRRADTQYF
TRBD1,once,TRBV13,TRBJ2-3,TGTGCCAGCAGAGCCCCCGGGACAGGGGTAGATACGCAGTATTTT,CASRAPGTGVDTQYF